This entry describes one TCR beta chain. A template switching step contributed a universal primer site, while unique molecular identifiers were present in the cDNA. Each CDR3 protein is one row after TCRdb ran MiXCR on the 5' RACE reads. Among 700,000 or so distinct CDR3 sequences listed, around 8.3% were seen once. The V end was cut by 5 bases, the J end by 2 bases, with 18 bases between. Germline CDR1 is MNHNS and CDR2 is SASEGT. CDR3 length: 16 residues. This sample was included in a study of identical twins. A further study also used this sample, focusing on yellow fever vaccine responses in identical twins.

Material: PBMCs. The clonotype comes from a young woman in good health. This sequence joins TRBV6-1 and TRBJ2-5; D is possibly TRBD1 (6 bases). The DNA of the CDR3 is TGTGCCAGCAGTCCCTTACAGGGAAGGGCTCAAGAGACCCAGTACTTC. It specifies CASSPLQGRAQETQYF.